This T cell receptor (beta chain) derives from a study of radiotherapy plus CTLA-4 blockade in lung cancer. Each patient with chemo-refractory metastatic non-small-cell lung cancer was treated with focal radiation plus CTLA-4 blockade using ipilimumab. Sequenced by immunoSEQ multiplex PCR; TCRdb stores in-frame clones only, minus some. The sample consists of fewer than 45,000 clones, over 55% of them appearing once. The receptor was isolated from a human donor with non-small cell lung cancer who had stable disease on radiotherapy plus ipilimumab. The sample here was peripheral blood, taken from a patient treated with radiotherapy plus ipilimumab.

The CDR3 DNA is TGTGCCATCAGTGAGGGACAGACCACTAGCACAGATACGCAGTATTTT. It translates to CAISEGQTTSTDTQYF. The V and J genes are TRBV10-3 and TRBJ2-3, with D maybe TRBD1 (6 bases). This CDR3 is built from 16 residues. The germline V gene has CDR1 ENHRY and CDR2 SYGVKD. The V and J ends lost 2 bases and 0 bases respectively, with 12 bases between them.